These 18 T cell receptor beta chains originate from one sample sequenced in a study of PD-1 blockade in classical Hodgkin lymphoma. Each patient's relapse followed autologous stem cell transplantation, and brentuximab vedotin exposure varied. Magnetic negative selection served to purify CD4+ T cells out of PBMCs that had been thawed. TCRdb's table, derived via immunoSEQ multiplex PCR, lists solely in-frame clones and lacks some. Among some 10,000 clones, around two thirds were seen once, and the ten largest hold about 4.3%. The sample was CD4+ T cells from blood, taken at baseline. The receptors stem from a human donor with classical Hodgkin lymphoma.

The CDR3 bases are TGTGCCAGCAGCTTATGGTCTGGAGAATCACTTTCACCCCTCCACTTT. Its protein is CASSLWSGESLSPLHF. The J gene is TRBJ1-6, the V gene TRBV7-6; D gene uncertain. V was trimmed by 2 bases and J by 9 bases, leaving 17 bases between them. The CDR3 spans 16 residues. Germline lookup yields CDR1 SGHVS and CDR2 FNYEAQ.

In this sample, this clone turned up a few times. The junction departs from the called germline gene at one end, perhaps through a read error. V gene TRBV7-9 combines with J gene TRBJ1-3; unclear D gene. The CDR3 length is 17 residues. Germline V gene sequence: CDR1 SEHNR, CDR2 FQNEAQ (reference sequence). CDR3 residues: CASTLRPSGSSGNTIYF. Written as DNA, the CDR3 is TGTGCCAGCACCTTAAGACCGTCCGGGAGCTCTGGAAACACCATATATTTT.

V and J are TRBV30 and TRBJ2-4; D is perhaps TRBD1 (7 bases). The CDR3 totals 16 residues. CDR1 is GTSNPN, CDR2 SVGIG, per germline (reference sequence). V gave up 5 bases and J gave up 2 bases, with 19 bases separating them. The CDR3 here is CAWRDQGGVSKNIQYF. DNA of the CDR3: TGTGCCTGGCGGGACCAGGGGGGCGTTTCCAAAAACATTCAGTACTTC.

The V gene is TRBV5-6, the J gene TRBJ1-4; unclear D gene. CDR3 size: 14 residues. V lost 7 bases, J lost 8 bases, and 18 bases lay in between. Germline loops: CDR1 SGHDT, CDR2 YYEEEE. The CDR3 loop is CASSLRLSGEKLFF. The CDR3, as DNA: TGTGCCAGCTCCCTAAGGCTCTCGGGAGAAAAACTGTTTTTT.

This clone has a handful of counts. This chain connects TRBV6-5 to TRBJ2-3, with unresolved D. CDR3 length: 15 amino acids. The V end lost 4 bases, the J end lost 2 bases, and 13 bases lay between the germline ends. Germline CDR1 is MNHEY and CDR2 is SVGAGI. The CDR3 coding sequence is TGTGCCAGCAGTTCCCGCAATCGGGCCACAGATACGCAGTATTTT. It specifies CASSSRNRATDTQYF.

V is TRBV4-2 and J is TRBJ1-5; perhaps TRBD1 as D (5 bases). Looked up from germline, CDR1 is LGHNA and CDR2 is YNFKEQ. The V gene lost 2 bases and the J gene lost 4 bases, with 18 bases spanning the gap. There are 17 residues in the CDR3. The CDR3 here is CASSQNSGTGGNQPQHF. The DNA for the CDR3 is TGTGCCAGCAGCCAAAACTCCGGGACGGGGGGAAATCAGCCCCAGCATTTT.

Only a few counts were recorded for this clone. The gene calls are TRBV11-2 and TRBJ1-1; 8 nucleotides align to TRBD1. Looked up from germline, CDR1 is SGHAT and CDR2 is FQNNGV. The CDR3 contains 14 residues. The ends lost 6 bases at V and 9 bases at J; junction bases unmatched: 12. CDR3 DNA: TGTGCCAGCAGACCCCCAGGCAGGGGGCGGCAAGCTTTCTTT. Translation gives CASRPPGRGRQAFF. Together with reference TRBV11-2 and TRBJ1-1, the CDR3 gives the full variable domain: EAGVAQSPRYKIIEKRQSVAFWCNPISGHATLYWYQQILGQGPKLLIQFQNNGVVDDSQLPKDRFSAERLKGVDSTLKIQPAKLEDSAVYLCASRPPGRGRQAFFGQGTRLTVV.

This sequence joins TRBV9 and TRBJ2-5; D uncertain. Germline V gene sequence: CDR1 SGDLS, CDR2 YYNGEE. The CDR3 runs to 14 residues. Trimming pared 4 bases from V and 1 base from J, leaving 11 bases between. DNA of the CDR3: TGTGCCAGCAGCCCAGCCCGGGCCCAAGAGACCCAGTACTTC. Encoded protein: CASSPARAQETQYF.

The chain couples TRBV27 to TRBJ1-2, with 9 bases matching TRBD1. Germline V gene lookup returns CDR1 MNHEY and CDR2 SMNVEV (reference sequence). V dropped 3 bases and J dropped 4; count of bases not matched to a gene: 6. The CDR3 has 15 residues. This chain's CDR3 is CASSLQTGGGYGYTF. CDR3 DNA: TGTGCCAGCAGTTTGCAGACAGGGGGGGGCTATGGCTACACCTTC.

J is TRBJ2-1 and V is TRBV14; D is possibly TRBD2 (6 bases). V lost 2 bases, J lost 7 bases, and 21 bases lay in between. Germline V gene lookup returns CDR1 SGHDN and CDR2 FVKESK. The CDR3 has 17 residues. In nucleotides, the CDR3 is TGTGCCAGCAGCCAATTGTGGGGGATCGAGACTAGAAATGAGCAGTTCTTC. It is translated as CASSQLWGIETRNEQFF.

The V call is TRBV7-2, the J call TRBJ1-2; weak D call: TRBD1 (6 bases). The length of the CDR3 is 14 residues. V lost 1 base and J lost 8, with 14 bases in between. Germline assignment: CDR1 SGHTA and CDR2 FQGNSA. The CDR3 DNA follows: TGTGCCAGCAGCTTAGGGGGGCAGGGGCGCGGCTACACCTTC. Its protein is CASSLGGQGRGYTF.

This clone came up a few times. This chain links TRBV5-5 with TRBJ1-2; D uncertain. This CDR3 spans 15 amino acids. V shed 2 bases and J shed 3 bases, with 14 bases lying between them. Germline V gene lookup returns CDR1 SGHKS and CDR2 YYEKEE (reference sequence). The CDR3 sequence is CASSLTSRGDYGYTF. The CDR3 DNA follows: TGTGCCAGCAGCTTAACGTCCCGCGGGGACTATGGCTACACCTTC.

This clone was counted between two and nine times. V usage is TRBV25-1 and J usage is TRBJ2-4, with 8 bases matching TRBD1. This CDR3 comprises 15 residues. V shed 5 bases and J 4 bases; nucleotides not matched to a gene: 7. Germline assignment: CDR1 MGHDK and CDR2 SYGVNS. The CDR3 nucleotides read TGTGCCAGCAGTATGACAGGGGATCGTAAAAACATTCAGTACTTC. It is translated as CASSMTGDRKNIQYF.

The rearrangement links TRBV5-3 to TRBJ2-7, with D maybe TRBD1 (5 bases). TRBV5-3 is identified as an open reading frame with a role that is uncertain. The CDR3 covers 12 residues. V was cut by 5 bases and J by 2 bases, with 8 bases left in between. DNA for the CDR3: TGTGCCAGAAGGACAGTCGCCTACGAGCAGTACTTC. This translates into CARRTVAYEQYF.

About this clone: The sample carries other DNA sequences with the same CDR3. The rearrangement links TRBV19 to TRBJ2-7; 7 bases are shared with TRBD1. The V segment lost 2 bases and the J segment 3 bases; nucleotides outside the gene matches: 1. The CDR3 extends over 13 amino acids. Germline CDR1 LNHDA, CDR2 SQIVND (reference sequence). The CDR3, as DNA: TGTGCCAGTAGTATAAGACAGGGCTACGAGCAGTACTTC. This sequence encodes CASSIRQGYEQYF.

This clone was observed once. The V and J genes are TRBV5-4 and TRBJ1-1; D gene unclear. There are 15 residues in the CDR3. Trimming left V 4 bases short and J 4 bases short, with 17 bases between. Germline V gene sequence: CDR1 SGHNT, CDR2 YYREEE (reference sequence). The CDR3 region has the DNA TGTGCCAGCAGCCCAGGACGAGGTGGGTCCACTGAAGCTTTCTTT. It yields the protein CASSPGRGGSTEAFF. Full variable domain (missing parts from reference TRBV5-4 and TRBJ1-1): ETGVTQSPTHLIKTRGQQVTLRCSSQSGHNTVSWYQQALGQGPQFIFQYYREEENGRGNFPPRFSGLQFPNYSSELNVNALELDDSALYLCASSPGRGGSTEAFFGQGTRLTVV.

In this sample, this clone turned up a few times. The J gene is TRBJ1-3, the V gene TRBV6-6; weak D call: TRBD1 (5 bases). The CDR3 runs to 12 residues. The V gene's germline CDR1 is MNHNY and CDR2 SVGAGI (reference sequence). V lost 6 bases and J 2 bases, leaving 5 bases between the germline ends. CDR3 nucleotide sequence: TGTGCCAGCAGGGACACTGGAAACACCATATATTTT. Amino acid sequence: CASRDTGNTIYF.

The chain's CDR3 is CASSRQHGGTEAFF. The CDR3 DNA reads TGTGCCAGCAGCCGACAGCATGGGGGCACTGAAGCTTTCTTT. The rearrangement uses TRBV7-2 and TRBJ1-1; tentative D call: TRBD1 (5 bases). Germline V CDR1 and CDR2: SGHTA, FQGNSA. Trimming pared 5 bases from V and 4 bases from J, leaving 14 bases between. This CDR3 has 14 residues.